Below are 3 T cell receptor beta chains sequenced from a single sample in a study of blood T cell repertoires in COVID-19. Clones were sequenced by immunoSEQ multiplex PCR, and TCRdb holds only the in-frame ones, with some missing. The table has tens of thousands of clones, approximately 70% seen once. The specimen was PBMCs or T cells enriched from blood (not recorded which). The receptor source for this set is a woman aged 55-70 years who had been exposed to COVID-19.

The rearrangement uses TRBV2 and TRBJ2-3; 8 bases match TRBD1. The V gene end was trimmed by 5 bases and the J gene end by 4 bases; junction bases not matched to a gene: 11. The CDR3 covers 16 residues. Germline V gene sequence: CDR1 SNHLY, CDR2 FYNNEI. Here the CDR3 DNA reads TGTGCCAGCAGTCGAGGACAGGGATTTATTGCAGATACGCAGTATTTT. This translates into CASSRGQGFIADTQYF.

The CDR3 DNA reads TGTGCCAGCAGTTTAAGGGCAACGTTGGGGCGGGGAAAACTGTTTTTT. Amino acids: CASSLRATLGRGKLFF. The rearrangement links TRBV28 to TRBJ1-4; D perhaps matches TRBD1 (5 bases). Germline CDR1 MDHEN, CDR2 SYDVKM. The V end was cut by 2 bases, the J end by 10 bases, with 20 bases between. This CDR3 has 16 residues.

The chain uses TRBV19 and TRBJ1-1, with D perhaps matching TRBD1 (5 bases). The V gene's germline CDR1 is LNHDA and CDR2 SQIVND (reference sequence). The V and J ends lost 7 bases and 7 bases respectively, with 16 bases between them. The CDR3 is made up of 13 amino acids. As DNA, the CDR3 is TGTGCCAGTATCAACATAGGGGAGGGTGAAGCTTTCTTT. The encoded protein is CASINIGEGEAFF.